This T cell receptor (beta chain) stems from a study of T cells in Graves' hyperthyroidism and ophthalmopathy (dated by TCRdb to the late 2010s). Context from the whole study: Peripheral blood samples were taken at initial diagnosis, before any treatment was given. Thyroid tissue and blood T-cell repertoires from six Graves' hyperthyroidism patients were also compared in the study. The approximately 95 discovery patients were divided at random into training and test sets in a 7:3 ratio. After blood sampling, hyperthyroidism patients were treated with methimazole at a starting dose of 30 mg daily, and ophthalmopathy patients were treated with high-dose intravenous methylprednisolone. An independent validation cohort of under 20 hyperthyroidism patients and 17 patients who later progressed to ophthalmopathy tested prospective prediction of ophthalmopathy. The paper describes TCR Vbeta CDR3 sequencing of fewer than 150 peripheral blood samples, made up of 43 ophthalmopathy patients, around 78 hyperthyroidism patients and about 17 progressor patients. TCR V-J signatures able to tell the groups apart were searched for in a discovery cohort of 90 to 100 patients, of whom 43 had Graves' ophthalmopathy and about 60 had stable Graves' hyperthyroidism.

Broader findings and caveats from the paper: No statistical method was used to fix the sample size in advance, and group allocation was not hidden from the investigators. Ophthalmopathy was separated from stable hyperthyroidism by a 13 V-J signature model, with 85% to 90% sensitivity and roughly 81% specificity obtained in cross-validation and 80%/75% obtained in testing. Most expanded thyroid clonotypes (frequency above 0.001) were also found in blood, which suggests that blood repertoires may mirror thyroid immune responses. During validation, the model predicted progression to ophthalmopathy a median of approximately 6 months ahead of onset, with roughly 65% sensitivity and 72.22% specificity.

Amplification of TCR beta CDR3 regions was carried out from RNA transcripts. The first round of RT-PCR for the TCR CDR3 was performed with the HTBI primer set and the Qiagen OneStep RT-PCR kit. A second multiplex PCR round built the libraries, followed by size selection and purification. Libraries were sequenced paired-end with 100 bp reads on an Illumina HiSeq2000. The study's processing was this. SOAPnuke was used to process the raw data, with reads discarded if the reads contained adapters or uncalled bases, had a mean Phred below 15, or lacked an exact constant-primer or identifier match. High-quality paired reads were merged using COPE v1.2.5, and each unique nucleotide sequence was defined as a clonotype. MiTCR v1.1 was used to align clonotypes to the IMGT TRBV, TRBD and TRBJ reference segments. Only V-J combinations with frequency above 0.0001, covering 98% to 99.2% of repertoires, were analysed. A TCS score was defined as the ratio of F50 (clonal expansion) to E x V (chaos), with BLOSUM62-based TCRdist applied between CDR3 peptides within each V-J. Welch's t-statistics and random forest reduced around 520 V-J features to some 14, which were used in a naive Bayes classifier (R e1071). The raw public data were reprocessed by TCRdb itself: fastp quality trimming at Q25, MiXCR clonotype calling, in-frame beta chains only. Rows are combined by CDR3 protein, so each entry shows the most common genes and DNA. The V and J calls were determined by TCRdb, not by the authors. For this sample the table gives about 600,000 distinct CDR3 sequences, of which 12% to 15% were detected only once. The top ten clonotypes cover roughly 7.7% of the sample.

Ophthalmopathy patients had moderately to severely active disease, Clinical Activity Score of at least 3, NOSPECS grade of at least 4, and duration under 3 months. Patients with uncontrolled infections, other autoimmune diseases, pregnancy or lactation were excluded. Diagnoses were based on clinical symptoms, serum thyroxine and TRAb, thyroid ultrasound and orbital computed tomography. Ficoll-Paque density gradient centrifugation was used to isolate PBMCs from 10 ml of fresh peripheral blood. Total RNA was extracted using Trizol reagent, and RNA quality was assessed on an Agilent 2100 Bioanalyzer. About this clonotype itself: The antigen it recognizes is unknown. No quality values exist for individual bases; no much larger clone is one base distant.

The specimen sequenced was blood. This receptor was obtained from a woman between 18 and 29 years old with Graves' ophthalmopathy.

The DNA reads as follows: TGTGCCTGGAGTGTAGTTGGGGGAGGACGAGAGACCCAGTACTTC. It translates as CAWSVVGGGRETQYF. The rearrangement combines TRBV30 with TRBJ2-5; a weak D assignment points to TRBD2 (6 bases agree). V lost 0 bases and J lost 4 bases; the stretch between them is 15 bases long. Inclusive of the bounding cysteine and phenylalanine, the CDR3 is 15 residues long. Left in the record is the CDR3 DNA by itself, 45 bases read in frame from the first base. Based on the germline V gene (reference sequence), the CDR1 and CDR2 sequences are GTSNPN and SVGIG.